Listed here are 3 T cell receptor beta chains from one sample, sequenced in a study of blood T cell repertoires in COVID-19. Clones were sequenced by immunoSEQ multiplex PCR, and TCRdb holds only the in-frame ones, with some missing. Of some 96,000 clones listed, around four fifths were seen once; the top ten hold over 10%. Specimen: peripheral blood. All receptors come from a woman in her 70s with acute or convalescent COVID-19.

CDR3 nucleotide sequence: TGCGCCAGCAGCTTGGCCGGGGGGTTGGGCACTGAAGCTTTCTTT. Protein product: CASSLAGGLGTEAFF. The chain combines TRBV5-1 with TRBJ1-1; possible D gene TRBD1, 5 bases. V was cut by 0 bases and J by 4 bases, with 13 bases left in between. There are 15 residues in the CDR3. Germline V gene sequence: CDR1 SGHRS, CDR2 YFSETQ. The full variable domain, its missing parts supplied by reference TRBV5-1 and TRBJ1-1, is KAGVTQTPRYLIKTRGQQVTLSCSPISGHRSVSWYQQTPGQGLQFLFEYFSETQRNKGNFPGRFSGRQFSNSRSEMNVSTLELGDSALYLCASSLAGGLGTEAFFGQGTRLTVV.

This sequence joins TRBV28 and TRBJ1-5, with D uncertain. Germline CDR1 reads MDHEN; CDR2 reads SYDVKM. Trimming stripped 7 bases from V and 0 bases from J, with 4 bases between. This CDR3 contains 12 residues. For the CDR3, the DNA is TGTGCCAGCAAACTTAGCAATCAGCCCCAGCATTTT. Amino acids: CASKLSNQPQHF.

The count of this clone is one. This chain links TRBV19 with TRBJ1-1, with D tentatively TRBD1 (5 bases). Trimming left V 7 bases short and J 0 bases short, with 21 bases between. CDR1 and CDR2 (germline): LNHDA, SQIVND (reference sequence). CDR3 length: 17 amino acids. CDR3 bases: TGTGCCAGTAACCCCAACAGGTGGCCCCCCGTGAACACTGAAGCTTTCTTT. It yields the protein CASNPNRWPPVNTEAFF.